These T cell receptor beta chains were read from a single sample in a study of blood T cell repertoires in COVID-19. TCRdb's copy holds only in-frame clones and misses some; the assay was immunoSEQ multiplex PCR. The profile shows some 230,000 clones, approximately 82% of them singletons. The specimen was PBMCs or T cells enriched from blood (not recorded which). These receptors were collected from a man aged 40-50 years who had recovered from COVID-19. Both conserved end residues are part of each CDR3. D genes are given only for firm matches. Size is omitted from some rows. Given values are once, few, many or a class for expanded clones.

clone_size: -
d_call: -
v_call: TRBV4-1
j_call: TRBJ2-3
cdr3_aa: CASSQGRSRLVADTQYF
cdr3_nt: TGCGCCAGCAGCCAAGGTCGCTCCAGGTTAGTCGCAGATACGCAGTATTTT

clone_size: -
d_call: -
v_call: TRBV7-2
j_call: TRBJ1-1
cdr3_aa: CASSYPDRYYTEAFF
cdr3_nt: TGTGCCAGCAGCTACCCTGACAGGTATTACACTGAAGCTTTCTTT

clone_size: -
d_call: -
v_call: TRBV5-8
j_call: TRBJ2-2
cdr3_aa: CASSLDGNTGELFF
cdr3_nt: TGTGCCAGCAGCTTGGACGGGAACACCGGGGAGCTGTTTTTT

clone_size: -
d_call: TRBD1
v_call: TRBV13
j_call: TRBJ1-6
cdr3_aa: CASSSRDRGSPLHF
cdr3_nt: TGTGCCAGCAGCTCCCGGGACAGGGGTTCACCCCTCCACTTT

clone_size: -
d_call: -
v_call: TRBV7-9
j_call: TRBJ1-4
cdr3_aa: CASSLAKGDEKLFF
cdr3_nt: TGTGCCAGCAGCTTAGCCAAAGGGGATGAAAAACTGTTTTTT

clone_size: -
d_call: TRBD1
v_call: TRBV4-1
j_call: TRBJ2-7
cdr3_aa: CASSQDGTDPYEQYF
cdr3_nt: TGCGCCAGCAGCCAAGATGGGACAGATCCCTACGAGCAGTACTTC

clone_size: -
d_call: -
v_call: TRBV5-1
j_call: TRBJ1-6
cdr3_aa: CASSLGGGERSPLHF
cdr3_nt: TGCGCCAGCAGCTTGGGGGGAGGTGAGAGGTCACCCCTCCACTTT

clone_size: -
d_call: -
v_call: TRBV7-3
j_call: TRBJ1-3
cdr3_aa: CAFQGNTIYF
cdr3_nt: TGTGCCTTCCAGGGAAACACCATATATTTT

clone_size: -
d_call: TRBD1
v_call: TRBV7-9
j_call: TRBJ2-5
cdr3_aa: CASRRQGVETQYF
cdr3_nt: TGTGCCAGCAGAAGACAGGGAGTAGAGACCCAGTACTTC

clone_size: -
d_call: -
v_call: TRBV7-9
j_call: TRBJ1-2
cdr3_aa: CASSLGQGGYGYTF
cdr3_nt: TGTGCCAGCAGCTTAGGTCAGGGAGGCTATGGCTACACCTTC

clone_size: -
d_call: -
v_call: TRBV6-2/TRBV6-3
j_call: TRBJ2-3
cdr3_aa: CASSFGQGGGTQYF
cdr3_nt: TGTGCCAGCAGTTTCGGACAGGGAGGGGGTACGCAGTATTTT

clone_size: once
d_call: -
v_call: TRBV7-3
j_call: TRBJ2-7
cdr3_aa: CASSLSDRYEQYF
cdr3_nt: TGTGCCAGCAGCTTGTCCGACAGGTACGAGCAGTACTTC

clone_size: -
d_call: -
v_call: TRBV7-2
j_call: TRBJ2-5
cdr3_aa: CASSFVRETQYF
cdr3_nt: TGTGCCAGCAGCTTCGTTCGAGAGACCCAGTACTTC

clone_size: -
d_call: TRBD2
v_call: TRBV29-1
j_call: TRBJ2-3
cdr3_aa: CSVHPVAGGPGRDTQYF
cdr3_nt: TGCAGCGTTCACCCAGTAGCGGGGGGTCCTGGAAGAGATACGCAGTATTTT

clone_size: few
d_call: -
v_call: TRBV5-1
j_call: TRBJ1-4
cdr3_aa: CASSPRTETTNEKLFF
cdr3_nt: TGCGCCAGCAGCCCAAGGACAGAGACAACTAATGAAAAACTGTTTTTT

clone_size: -
d_call: TRBD1
v_call: TRBV30
j_call: TRBJ1-1
cdr3_aa: CAGHRGRAFF
cdr3_nt: TGTGCCGGTCACAGGGGGCGAGCTTTCTTT

clone_size: -
d_call: -
v_call: TRBV24-1
j_call: TRBJ2-7
cdr3_aa: CATSLPYEQYF
cdr3_nt: TGTGCCACCAGCCTCCCCTACGAGCAGTACTTC

clone_size: -
d_call: -
v_call: TRBV28
j_call: TRBJ1-3
cdr3_aa: CASSTSGFTGNTIYF
cdr3_nt: TGTGCCAGCAGTACCTCGGGGTTTACCGGAAACACCATATATTTT

clone_size: few
d_call: TRBD1
v_call: TRBV25-1
j_call: TRBJ1-5
cdr3_aa: CASSEYDRVDQPQHF
cdr3_nt: TGTGCCAGCAGTGAATACGACAGGGTAGATCAGCCCCAGCATTTT

clone_size: few
d_call: TRBD1
v_call: TRBV7-3
j_call: TRBJ2-2
cdr3_aa: CASSLNAGGNTGELFF
cdr3_nt: TGTGCCAGCAGCTTAAATGCAGGGGGCAACACCGGGGAGCTGTTTTTT

clone_size: -
d_call: TRBD2
v_call: TRBV19
j_call: TRBJ2-1
cdr3_aa: CARCGGGPKRSYNEQFF
cdr3_nt: TGTGCCCGCTGCGGGGGGGGGCCCAAACGCTCCTACAATGAGCAGTTCTTC

clone_size: -
d_call: -
v_call: TRBV5-1
j_call: TRBJ1-1
cdr3_aa: CASSLALGESGEAFF
cdr3_nt: TGCGCCAGCAGCTTGGCCTTAGGGGAAAGCGGGGAAGCTTTCTTT

clone_size: once
d_call: -
v_call: TRBV20-1
j_call: TRBJ1-1
cdr3_aa: CSASNRVRNTEAFF
cdr3_nt: TGCAGTGCGAGTAACAGGGTACGGAACACTGAAGCTTTCTTT

clone_size: -
d_call: TRBD1
v_call: TRBV28
j_call: TRBJ1-2
cdr3_aa: CASSPDRRGYGYTF
cdr3_nt: TGTGCCAGCAGTCCGGACAGGCGGGGCTATGGCTACACCTTC

clone_size: -
d_call: -
v_call: TRBV30
j_call: TRBJ2-2
cdr3_aa: CAWGATGELFF
cdr3_nt: TGTGCCTGGGGGGCTACCGGGGAGCTGTTTTTT

clone_size: once
d_call: TRBD1
v_call: TRBV2
j_call: TRBJ1-1
cdr3_aa: CASTKTGGTEAFF
cdr3_nt: TGTGCCAGCACTAAGACAGGGGGAACTGAAGCTTTCTTT

clone_size: -
d_call: -
v_call: TRBV7-9
j_call: TRBJ2-5
cdr3_aa: CASSYRSPQETQYF
cdr3_nt: TGTGCCAGCAGCTACAGGTCACCCCAAGAGACCCAGTACTTC

clone_size: -
d_call: TRBD1
v_call: TRBV7-2
j_call: TRBJ1-4
cdr3_aa: CASSPRQGNEKLFF
cdr3_nt: TGTGCCAGCAGCCCCAGACAGGGAAACGAAAAACTGTTTTTT

clone_size: -
d_call: TRBD1
v_call: TRBV19
j_call: TRBJ1-5
cdr3_aa: CASSISDREWNQPQHF
cdr3_nt: TGTGCCAGTAGTATAAGTGACAGGGAATGGAATCAGCCCCAGCATTTT

clone_size: once
d_call: TRBD1
v_call: TRBV30
j_call: TRBJ1-5
cdr3_aa: CAWRGTGGQPQHF
cdr3_nt: TGTGCCTGGAGAGGGACAGGGGGTCAGCCCCAGCATTTT

clone_size: -
d_call: TRBD1
v_call: TRBV29-1
j_call: TRBJ1-1
cdr3_aa: CSANRGPYTEAFF
cdr3_nt: TGCAGCGCTAACAGGGGCCCCTACACTGAAGCTTTCTTT

clone_size: -
d_call: -
v_call: TRBV4-2
j_call: TRBJ1-3
cdr3_aa: CASSQDGGRSGNTIYF
cdr3_nt: TGTGCCAGCAGCCAAGACGGGGGGCGGTCTGGAAACACCATATATTTT

clone_size: -
d_call: TRBD1
v_call: TRBV19
j_call: TRBJ1-2
cdr3_aa: CASSTQGEIYGYTF
cdr3_nt: TGTGCCAGTAGTACACAGGGGGAGATTTATGGCTACACCTTC

clone_size: -
d_call: -
v_call: TRBV7-2
j_call: TRBJ1-1
cdr3_aa: CASSLAVEYEAFF
cdr3_nt: TGTGCCAGCAGCTTAGCGGTCGAGTATGAAGCTTTCTTT

clone_size: -
d_call: -
v_call: TRBV6-5
j_call: TRBJ2-2
cdr3_aa: CASSYLGRNTGELFF
cdr3_nt: TGTGCCAGCAGTTACCTTGGCCGAAACACCGGGGAGCTGTTTTTT

clone_size: -
d_call: TRBD1
v_call: TRBV7-2
j_call: TRBJ1-6
cdr3_aa: CASSWGQPNSPLHF
cdr3_nt: TGTGCCAGCAGCTGGGGACAGCCGAATTCACCCCTCCACTTT

clone_size: few
d_call: TRBD1
v_call: TRBV4-3
j_call: TRBJ2-7
cdr3_aa: CASSRRDRGGYEQYF
cdr3_nt: TGCGCCAGCAGCCGCCGGGACAGGGGCGGCTACGAGCAGTACTTC

clone_size: many
d_call: -
v_call: TRBV7-2
j_call: TRBJ1-3
cdr3_aa: CASSLGGQGLSGNTIYF
cdr3_nt: TGTGCCAGCAGCTTAGGAGGTCAGGGGCTAAGTGGAAACACCATATATTTT

clone_size: -
d_call: -
v_call: TRBV7-3
j_call: TRBJ2-1
cdr3_aa: CASSLTPGPNEQFF
cdr3_nt: TGTGCCAGCAGCTTAACCCCCGGTCCGAATGAGCAGTTCTTC

clone_size: -
d_call: TRBD1
v_call: TRBV28
j_call: TRBJ1-1
cdr3_aa: CASTTNGDRSTEAFF
cdr3_nt: TGTGCCAGCACCACGAACGGGGACAGGTCCACTGAAGCTTTCTTT

clone_size: few
d_call: TRBD1
v_call: TRBV4-2
j_call: TRBJ1-6
cdr3_aa: CASSLFGQGNNSPLHF
cdr3_nt: TGTGCCAGCAGCCTATTCGGACAGGGGAATAATTCACCCCTCCACTTT

clone_size: -
d_call: -
v_call: TRBV19
j_call: TRBJ1-5
cdr3_aa: CASSIKVGNQPQHF
cdr3_nt: TGTGCCAGTAGTATCAAGGTCGGGAATCAGCCCCAGCATTTT

clone_size: -
d_call: -
v_call: TRBV2
j_call: TRBJ1-1
cdr3_aa: CAGGTVNTEAFF
cdr3_nt: TGTGCCGGAGGGACGGTGAACACTGAAGCTTTCTTT